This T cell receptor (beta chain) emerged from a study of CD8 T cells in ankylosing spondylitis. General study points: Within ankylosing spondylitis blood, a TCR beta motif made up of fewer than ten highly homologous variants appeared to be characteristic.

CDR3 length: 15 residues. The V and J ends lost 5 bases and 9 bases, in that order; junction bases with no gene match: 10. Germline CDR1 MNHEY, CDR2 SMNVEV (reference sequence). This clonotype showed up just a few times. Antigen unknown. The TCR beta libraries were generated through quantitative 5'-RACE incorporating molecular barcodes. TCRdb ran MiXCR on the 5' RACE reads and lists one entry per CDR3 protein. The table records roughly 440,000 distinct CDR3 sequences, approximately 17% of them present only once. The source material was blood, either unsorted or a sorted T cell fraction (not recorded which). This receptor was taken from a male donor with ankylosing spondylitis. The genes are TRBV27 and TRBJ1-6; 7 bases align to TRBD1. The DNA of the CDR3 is TGTGCCAGCAGTCCTCAACAGGGGAACGGTTCACCCCTCCACTTT. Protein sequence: CASSPQQGNGSPLHF.